The clone carrying this T cell receptor beta chain has just a few counts. Its specificity is unknown. Primers included in the PCR were 60 Vbeta and 13 Jbeta primers. The protocol was immunoSEQ multiplex PCR, while the TCRdb copy is restricted to in-frame clones and leaves out a portion. This sample has some 110,000 clones, with roughly 68% found just once. The data were obtained in a study of cytomegalovirus exposure and HLA in healthy donors. The wider study: Early released data comprised 80 million to 90 million unique TCRs from HLA-typed donors. Overall study results and limits: Donor immune exposure was known only as CMV serostatus.

From germline, CDR1 is SGDLS and CDR2 YYNGEE. This CDR3 spans 16 amino acids. Trimming took off 0 bases at V and 0 bases at J, with 10 bases between the two ends. The sample consisted of PBMCs. The V gene is TRBV9, the J gene TRBJ2-1; weak D call: TRBD2 (6 bases). This receptor was obtained from a woman in her 30s in good health and CMV-seronegative. The CDR3 DNA is TGTGCCAGCAGCGTAGGAGCGGGTTACTCCTACAATGAGCAGTTCTTC. Its protein is CASSVGAGYSYNEQFF.